This T cell receptor (beta chain) was sequenced for a study of a mutant IDH1 vaccine in newly diagnosed glioma. Study-wide context: Receipt of radiotherapy, temozolomide, or both preceded the study, and most received both.

Assay: immunoSEQ multiplex PCR; the TCRdb copy retains only in-frame clones and omits some. Of about 16,000 clones listed, 75% to 90% were seen once; the top ten hold 7% to 10%. The trim removed 4 bases at V and 6 bases at J, leaving 13 bases unmatched. The CDR3 has 15 residues. CDR1 SGHRS and CDR2 YFSETQ come from the germline V gene. Time point noted: baseline, week 1 (first vaccination visit). As for treatment: pre-vaccination baseline after standard-of-care therapy. The sequencing here drew on PBMCs, taken from a glioma patient treated with radiotherapy, temozolomide or both. The chain carries TRBV5-1 and TRBJ2-7; 7 bases agree with TRBD1. The receptor was derived from a woman in her thirties or forties with glioma. Some clones in this sample may be carry-over from other donors' samples. The CDR3 here is CASSAQQGSAGEQYF. CDR3 nucleotides: TGCGCCAGCAGCGCCCAACAGGGGTCGGCTGGCGAGCAGTACTTC.